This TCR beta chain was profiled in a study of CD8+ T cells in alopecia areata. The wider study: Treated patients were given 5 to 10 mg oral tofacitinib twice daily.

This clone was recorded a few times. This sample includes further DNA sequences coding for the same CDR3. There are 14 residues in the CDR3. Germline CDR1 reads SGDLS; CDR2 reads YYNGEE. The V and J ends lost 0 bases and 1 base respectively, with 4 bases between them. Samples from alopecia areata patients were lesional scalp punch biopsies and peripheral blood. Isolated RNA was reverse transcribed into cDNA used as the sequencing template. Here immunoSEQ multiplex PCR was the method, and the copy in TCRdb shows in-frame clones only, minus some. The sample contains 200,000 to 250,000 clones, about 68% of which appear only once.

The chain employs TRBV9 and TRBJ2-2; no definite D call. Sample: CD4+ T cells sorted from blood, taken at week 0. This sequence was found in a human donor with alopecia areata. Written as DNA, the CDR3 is TGTGCCAGCAGCGTAGTCGGGAACACCGGGGAGCTGTTTTTT. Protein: CASSVVGNTGELFF.